Below, 7 T cell receptor beta chains from the same sample are listed, as sequenced in a study of blood T cells in healthy people across ages. A sample-barcoded 5' primer and a J-beta primer mix were used in a second PCR of about 7 to 11 cycles. MiXCR, run by TCRdb on the 5' RACE reads, gives a single entry per CDR3 protein. The sample has some 890,000 distinct CDR3 sequences; approximately 32% are singletons. The same specimen was also included in a second study, on T cells of mothers and their children.

Source material: blood. The receptor set was obtained from a woman aged 40 to 50 in good health.

This clonotype came up a few times. The chain links TRBV28 to TRBJ1-5; D is undetermined. The germline gives CDR1 MDHEN, CDR2 SYDVKM. The length of the CDR3 is 15 residues. V was clipped by 6 bases and J by 3 bases, with 15 bases between them. The CDR3 sequence: CASRLAKSVNQPQHF. CDR3 in DNA: TGTGCCAGCAGATTGGCGAAATCAGTCAATCAGCCCCAGCATTTT.

Concerning this clonotype itself: A much larger clonotype is one base distant, so this may be a read error. This rearrangement joins TRBV20-1 to TRBJ2-6, with D perhaps TRBD1 (6 bases). From germline, CDR1 is DFQATT and CDR2 SNEGSKA (reference sequence). The CDR3 has 17 amino acids. The CDR3 loop reads CSARAGRDTSGANVRTF. The CDR3 DNA sequence: TGCAGTGCTAGAGCAGGACGGGACACCTCTGGGGCCAACGTCCGGACTTTC.

This clonotype was found many times. The chain has TRBV14 and TRBJ2-5; D uncertain. The CDR3 covers 13 residues. Trimming shortened V by 1 base and J by 3 bases, and 6 bases separated the two germline ends. Germline CDR1 and CDR2: SGHDN and FVKESK. In DNA, the CDR3 is TGTGCCAGCAGCCAAGGTTCAAAAGAGACCCAGTACTTC. Amino acids: CASSQGSKETQYF.

This clonotype has ten or more counts. The chain carries TRBV27 and TRBJ2-7; D may match TRBD1 or TRBD2 (6 bases each). The CDR3 consists of 15 residues. The V end lost 8 bases, the J end lost 3 bases, and 20 bases lay between the germline ends. Germline assignment: CDR1 MNHEY and CDR2 SMNVEV (reference sequence). CDR3 sequence: CASSPGAAFVYEQYF. The CDR3 DNA reads TGTGCCAGCTCGCCGGGGGCCGCTTTCGTCTACGAGCAGTACTTC.

Points on this clonotype: A much larger clone lies one base from this, so it may be a read error. V usage is TRBV7-9 and J usage is TRBJ2-7, with no clear D. Germline CDR1 and CDR2: SEHNR and FQNEAQ (reference sequence). The CDR3 runs to 14 residues. Trimming took 8 bases from V and 3 from J, leaving 17 bases between them. CDR3 nucleotides: TGTGCCAGCGGCCGACGGAGTACGTACTACGAGCAGTACTTC. Translated: CASGRRSTYYEQYF.

This clonotype was seen a handful of times. This chain uses TRBV20-1 with TRBJ1-2; the match to TRBD1 covers 7 bases. V shed 5 bases and J 4 bases; nucleotides not matched to a gene: 10. Germline V gene sequence: CDR1 DFQATT, CDR2 SNEGSKA (reference sequence). CDR3 length: 14 amino acids. The CDR3 DNA sequence: TGCAGTGCTTCCACCCGACAGGGCCCCTATGGCTACACCTTC. This encodes CSASTRQGPYGYTF.

This clonotype was observed many times. This chain uses TRBV11-2 with TRBJ1-2; possible D gene TRBD1, 6 bases. Looked up from germline, CDR1 is SGHAT and CDR2 is FQNNGV. Trimming removed 5 bases at V and 3 bases at J, with 13 bases between. The CDR3 covers 14 residues. CDR3 DNA sequence: TGTGCCAGCAGCCCCGAGGCAGGGGACTATGGCTACACCTTC. Amino acids: CASSPEAGDYGYTF.